These T cell receptor beta chains were read from a single sample in a study of tumor T cells in aggressive B-cell lymphoma. The table came from immunoSEQ multiplex PCR; TCRdb's copy has only in-frame clones and leaves some out. The sample consists of several thousand clones, 90% to 95% of them appearing once. The sample was tumor tissue. The origin of the receptors is an adult with diffuse large B cell lymphoma. The CDR3 runs from the conserved cysteine through the conserved F or W. Size tells how often a clone was seen (once, few, many) or the class of an expanded clone, and some rows leave it out.

v_call	j_call	clone_size	cdr3_length	cdr3_aa
TRBV5-1	TRBJ1-6	-	14	CASSLRSPNSPLHF
TRBV6-5	TRBJ2-1	-	12	CASSPTGHEQFF
TRBV12-5	TRBJ2-1	-	16	CASGFRPKQGYNEQFF
TRBV28	TRBJ2-7	-	15	CASRLTSGRLGEQYF
TRBV19	TRBJ2-6	-	14	CASHQGSGANVLTF
TRBV7-6	TRBJ2-3	-	15	CASSLGQGETDTQYF
TRBV9	TRBJ2-7	once	14	CASSPQGAPYEQYF
TRBV9	TRBJ2-3	-	16	CASSVLAGGRADTQYF
TRBV2	TRBJ1-5	-	13	CASSGTGDQPQHF
TRBV5-1	TRBJ2-2	-	17	CASSSENRDRHTGELFF
TRBV4-3	TRBJ2-5	-	15	CASSQDRGSARTQYF
TRBV20-1	TRBJ1-1	-	11	CSAYRATEAFF
TRBV2	TRBJ2-3	few	17	CASSGPERESWTDTQYF
TRBV7-8	TRBJ2-1	-	14	CASSLSHSYNEQFF
TRBV29-1	TRBJ2-1	once	12	CSVSQTSNEQFF
TRBV27	TRBJ1-5	-	15	CASSSTAYSNQPQHF
TRBV7-2	TRBJ2-7	once	15	CASSFVREALYEQYF
TRBV7-9	TRBJ2-5	-	13	CASRVVSRETQYF
TRBV4-3	TRBJ2-1	-	16	CASSHGWGGRHNEQFF
TRBV5-8	TRBJ2-7	-	15	CASSLAGGASYEQYF
TRBV11-2	TRBJ2-7	-	15	CASSLTSGSNYEQYF
TRBV28	TRBJ2-5	-	14	CASSQPRARETQYF
TRBV30	TRBJ2-7	-	14	CAWSVRLGAHEQYF
TRBV7-2	TRBJ2-7	-	15	CASSFGRGSSYEQYF
TRBV12-5	TRBJ1-5	-	14	CASQQGYSNQPQHF
TRBV10-3	TRBJ1-2	-	14	CAIRKDRDLWGYTF
TRBV14	TRBJ1-5	-	12	CASSSGGQPQHF
TRBV5-1	TRBJ2-1	-	15	CASSPGLAGSTEQFF
TRBV5-4	TRBJ1-2	-	14	CASSLQDRAYGYTF
TRBV6-5	TRBJ2-1	-	12	CASSSREGRRFF
TRBV6-5	TRBJ1-1	-	13	CASSYSMGREAFF
TRBV7-2	TRBJ2-7	few	14	CASSTLGGRGEQYF
TRBV6-1	TRBJ1-4	few	15	CASSPKRTAVVKLFF
TRBV7-2	TRBJ1-3	-	15	CASSLRRQGVNTIYF
TRBV20-1	TRBJ2-7	-	11	CSAERGYEQYF
TRBV30	TRBJ2-7	-	17	CAWRAGTSGPDWDEQYF
TRBV5-1	TRBJ2-3	-	15	CASSLHGTGGDTQYF
TRBV4-1	TRBJ2-2	-	16	CASSQESASAAGELFF
TRBV18	-	-	15	CASSPRGGISYEQYF
TRBV6-4	TRBJ1-5	-	13	CASSEMGDQPQHF
TRBV25-1	TRBJ2-4	once	14	CASSPGQGWDIQYF
TRBV9	TRBJ2-7	-	15	CASSRLDGGSYEQYF
TRBV9	TRBJ2-5	-	17	CASSVVSGGDFQETQYF
TRBV19	TRBJ1-1	-	13	CASTSGGYTEAFF
TRBV10-3	TRBJ2-1	-	14	CAISGASGTGEQFF
TRBV5-1	TRBJ2-5	-	13	CASSFQGQETQYF